This entry is about one T cell receptor beta chain. Its antigen is not identified. The PCR contained 60 Vbeta and 13 Jbeta primers. Using immunoSEQ multiplex PCR, the repertoire was profiled, and TCRdb retains in-frame clones only, with some absent. The data show about 120,000 clones, with approximately 58% seen just once and roughly 2.2% held by the top ten. The source of the sample is a study of cytomegalovirus exposure and HLA in healthy donors. The CDR3 totals 14 residues. Germline-derived CDR1 and CDR2 are MDHEN and SYDVKM. Trimming left V 6 bases short and J 0 bases short, with 6 bases between. Overall study findings and caveats: Some TCR beta chains (about 180 of them) were listed as cytomegalovirus-associated. A later analysis showed that HLA-associated TCR beta chains had undergone more clonal expansion than equally common others.

The sequencing input was PBMCs. V gene TRBV28 combines with J gene TRBJ1-6; the D is unclear. The receptor comes from a woman aged 30 to 39 in good health and CMV-seronegative. CDR3 region: CASSRVSYNSPLHF. The CDR3 DNA sequence: TGTGCCAGCAGCCGGGTCTCCTATAATTCACCCCTCCACTTT.